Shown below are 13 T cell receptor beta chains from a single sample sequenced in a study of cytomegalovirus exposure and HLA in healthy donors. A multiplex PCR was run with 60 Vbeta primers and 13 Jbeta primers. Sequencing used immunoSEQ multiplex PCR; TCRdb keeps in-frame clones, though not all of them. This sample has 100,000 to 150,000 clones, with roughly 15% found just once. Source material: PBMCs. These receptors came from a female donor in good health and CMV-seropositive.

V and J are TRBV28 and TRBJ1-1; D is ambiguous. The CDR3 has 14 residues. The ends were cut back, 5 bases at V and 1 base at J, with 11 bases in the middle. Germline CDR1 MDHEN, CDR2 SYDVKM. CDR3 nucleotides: TGTGCCAGCAGTCCGACGGGTAAGAACACTGAAGCTTTCTTT. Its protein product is CASSPTGKNTEAFF. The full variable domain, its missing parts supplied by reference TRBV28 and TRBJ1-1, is DVKVTQSSRYLVKRTGEKVFLECVQDMDHENMFWYRQDPGLGLRLIYFSYDVKMKEKGDIPEGYSVSREKKERFSLILESASTNQTSMYLCASSPTGKNTEAFFGQGTRLTVV.

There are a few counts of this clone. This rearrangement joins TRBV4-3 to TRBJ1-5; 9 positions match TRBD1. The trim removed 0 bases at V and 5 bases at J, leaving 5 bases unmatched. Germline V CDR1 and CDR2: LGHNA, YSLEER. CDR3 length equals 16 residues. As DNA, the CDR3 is TGCGCCAGCAGCCAAGATTTGACAGGGGGTTATCAGCCCCAGCATTTT. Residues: CASSQDLTGGYQPQHF.

The DNA of the CDR3 is TGTGCCAGCAACAGGGTGGGGGCCGACTACGAGCAGTACTTC. This sequence encodes CASNRVGADYEQYF. The chain recombines TRBV27 with TRBJ2-7; maybe TRBD1 (6 bases). Germline V gives CDR1 MNHEY, CDR2 SMNVEV (reference sequence). V lost 7 bases and J lost 3, with 16 bases in between. The CDR3 spans 14 residues.

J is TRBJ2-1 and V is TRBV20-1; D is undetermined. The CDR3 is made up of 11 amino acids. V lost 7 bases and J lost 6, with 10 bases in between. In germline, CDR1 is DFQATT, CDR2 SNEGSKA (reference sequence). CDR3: CSVSYVNEQFF. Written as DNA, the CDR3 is TGCAGTGTTTCCTACGTCAATGAGCAGTTCTTC.

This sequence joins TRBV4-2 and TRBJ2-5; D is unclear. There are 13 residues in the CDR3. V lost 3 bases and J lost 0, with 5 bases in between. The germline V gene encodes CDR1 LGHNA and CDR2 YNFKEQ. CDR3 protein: CASSHEYQETQYF. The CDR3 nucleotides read TGTGCCAGCAGCCACGAGTACCAAGAGACCCAGTACTTC.

CDR3 sequence (DNA): TGTGCCTGGGGGCCAGTGAACACTGAAGCTTTCTTT. It specifies CAWGPVNTEAFF. The chain couples TRBV30 to TRBJ1-1; D is unresolved. This CDR3 has 12 residues. Looked up from germline, CDR1 is GTSNPN and CDR2 is SVGIG (reference sequence). V lost 5 bases and J lost 0, with 7 bases in between.

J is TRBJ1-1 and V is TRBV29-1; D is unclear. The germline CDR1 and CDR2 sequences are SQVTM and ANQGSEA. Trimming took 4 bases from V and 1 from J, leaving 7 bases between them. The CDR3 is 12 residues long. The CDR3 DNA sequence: TGCAGCGTTGTCGCGCAGAACACTGAAGCTTTCTTT. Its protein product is CSVVAQNTEAFF.

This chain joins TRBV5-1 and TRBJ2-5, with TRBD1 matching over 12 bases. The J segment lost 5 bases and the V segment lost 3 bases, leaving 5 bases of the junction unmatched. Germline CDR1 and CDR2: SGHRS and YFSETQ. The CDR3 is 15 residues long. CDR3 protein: CASSSGTGGWETQYF. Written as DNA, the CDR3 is TGCGCCAGCAGCTCCGGGACAGGGGGCTGGGAGACCCAGTACTTC.

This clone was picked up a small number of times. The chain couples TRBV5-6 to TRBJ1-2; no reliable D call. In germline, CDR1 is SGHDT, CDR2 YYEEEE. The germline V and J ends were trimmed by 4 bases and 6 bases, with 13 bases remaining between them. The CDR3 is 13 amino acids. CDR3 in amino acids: CASSASGVHGYTF. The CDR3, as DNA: TGTGCCAGCAGCGCCTCCGGTGTTCATGGCTACACCTTC.

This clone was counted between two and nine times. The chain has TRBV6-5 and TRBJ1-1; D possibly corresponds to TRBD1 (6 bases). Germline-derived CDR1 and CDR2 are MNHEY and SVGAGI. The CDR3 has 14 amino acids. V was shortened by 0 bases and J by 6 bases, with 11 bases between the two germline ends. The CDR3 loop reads CASSYSQGQAEAFF. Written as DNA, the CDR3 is TGTGCCAGCAGTTACTCTCAGGGGCAAGCTGAAGCTTTCTTT.

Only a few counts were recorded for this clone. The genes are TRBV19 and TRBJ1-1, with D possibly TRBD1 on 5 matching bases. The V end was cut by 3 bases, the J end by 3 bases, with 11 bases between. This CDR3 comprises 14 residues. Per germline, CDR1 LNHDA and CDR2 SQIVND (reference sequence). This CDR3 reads CASSMAGGDTEAFF. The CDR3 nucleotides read TGTGCCAGTAGTATGGCGGGGGGAGACACTGAAGCTTTCTTT.

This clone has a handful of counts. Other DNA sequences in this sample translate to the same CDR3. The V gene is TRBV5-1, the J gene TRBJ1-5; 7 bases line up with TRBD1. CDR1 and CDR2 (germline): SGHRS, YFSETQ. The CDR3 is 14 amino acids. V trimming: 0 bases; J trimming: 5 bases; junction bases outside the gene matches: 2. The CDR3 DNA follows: TGCGCCAGCAGCTTGGGTACAGGGGATCAGCCCCAGCATTTT. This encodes CASSLGTGDQPQHF.

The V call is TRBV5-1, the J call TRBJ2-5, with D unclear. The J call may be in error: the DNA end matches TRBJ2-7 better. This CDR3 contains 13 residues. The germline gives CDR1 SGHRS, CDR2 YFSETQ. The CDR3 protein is CASSLALFYEQYF. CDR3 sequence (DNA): TGCGCCAGCAGCTTGGCCCTCTTCTACGAGCAGTACTTC.